A single sample gave rise to the 9 T cell receptor beta chains below, sequenced in a study of metastatic and nonmetastatic thyroid tumors. With MiXCR, TCRdb reprocessed the PCR reads. This table has about 15,000 clones, about 25% appearing once. Each patient went into thyroid surgery without having received any treatment. Sequenced sample: adjacent normal tissue. The receptors come from a female donor with papillary thyroid cancer or a benign thyroid nodule (not recorded which). Some clones in this sample may be carry-over from other donors' samples.

By share of the sample, this clone is medium-sized. The CDR3 region is CASSLATGPTLTNTEAFF. The CDR3 region has the DNA TGCGCCAGCAGCTTGGCAACAGGGCCTACCCTAACGAACACTGAAGCTTTCTTT. This rearrangement joins TRBV5-1 to TRBJ1-1, with a possible D match to TRBD1 (6 bases). CDR1 is SGHRS and CDR2 is YFSETQ in the germline V gene. Trimming pared 0 bases from V and 1 base from J, leaving 19 bases between. There are 18 residues in the CDR3. The complete variable domain, with remaining parts taken from reference TRBV5-1 and TRBJ1-1, reads KAGVTQTPRYLIKTRGQQVTLSCSPISGHRSVSWYQQTPGQGLQFLFEYFSETQRNKGNFPGRFSGRQFSNSRSEMNVSTLELGDSALYLCASSLATGPTLTNTEAFFGQGTRLTVV.

The chain recombines TRBV11-1 with TRBJ2-7; TRBD1 agrees at 7 bases. The CDR3 extends over 16 amino acids. With 5 bases clipped from V and 6 bases from J, the junction kept 16 bases outside the gene matches. CDR1 and CDR2 from the germline V gene are SGHAT and FQDESV (reference sequence). The CDR3 loop is CASSPDRVGLGSEQYF. The CDR3 nucleotides are TGTGCCAGCAGCCCAGACAGGGTAGGGTTAGGGAGCGAGCAGTACTTC. Combining the CDR3 with reference TRBV11-1 and TRBJ2-7 gives the whole variable domain EAEVAQSPRYKITEKSQAVAFWCDPISGHATLYWYRQILGQGPELLVQFQDESVVDDSQLPKDRFSAERLKGVDSTLKIQPAELGDSAMYLCASSPDRVGLGSEQYFGPGTRLTVT.

The rearrangement uses TRBV7-2 and TRBJ2-2, with TRBD2 as a possible D gene (5 bases). The germline V gene has CDR1 SGHTA and CDR2 FQGNSA. The CDR3 has 14 residues. V shed 1 base and J shed 5 bases, with 8 bases lying between them. The CDR3 loop is CASSLDSGTGELFF. The CDR3 nucleotides read TGTGCCAGCAGCTTAGACAGCGGTACCGGGGAGCTGTTTTTT.

The CDR3 region is CASSLEPYSGANVLTF. The CDR3 nucleotides are TGTGCCAGCAGCTTGGAGCCATACTCTGGGGCCAACGTCCTGACTTTC. The V and J genes are TRBV5-6 and TRBJ2-6, with no clear D. This CDR3 spans 16 amino acids. Trimming took 0 bases from V and 0 from J, leaving 7 bases between them. CDR1 is SGHDT and CDR2 is YYEEEE in the germline V gene.

In its sample, this clone was seen many times. The same CDR3 can be traced to other DNA sequences in this sample. The chain recombines TRBV4-1 with TRBJ1-5; possibly TRBD1 for D (6 bases). The CDR3 covers 16 residues. Trimming pared 2 bases from V and 4 bases from J, leaving 15 bases between. Germline assignment: CDR1 MGHRA and CDR2 YSYEKL. The CDR3 sequence: CASSQTPQGRNQPQHF. The CDR3 nucleotides read TGCGCCAGCAGCCAAACCCCACAGGGACGAAATCAGCCCCAGCATTTT.

This chain uses TRBV5-1 with TRBJ2-7; 9 nucleotides align to TRBD2. The CDR3 runs to 18 residues. Per germline, CDR1 SGHRS and CDR2 YFSETQ. The V and J ends lost 1 base and 3 bases, in that order; junction bases with no gene match: 14. The CDR3: CASSLTSARSGGNYEQYF. The CDR3 DNA follows: TGCGCCAGCAGCTTGACCTCGGCTAGGAGCGGGGGGAACTACGAGCAGTACTTC.

The rearrangement links TRBV6-2 or TRBV6-3 to TRBJ2-7, with D possibly TRBD1 on 5 matching bases. The CDR3 runs 12 residues. The germline CDR1 and CDR2 sequences are MNHEY and SVGEGT. CDR3 sequence reads: CALPEQRGEQYF. The DNA of the CDR3 is TGTGCTCTACCTGAACAAAGGGGCGAGCAGTACTTC.

This sequence joins TRBV20-1 and TRBJ1-1; D is unclear. Trimming took off 1 base at V and 1 base at J, with 7 bases between the two ends. The V gene's germline CDR1 is DFQATT and CDR2 SNEGSKA (reference sequence). The CDR3 contains 13 residues. CDR3 DNA sequence: TGCAGTGCTAGAGTTATCCCGAACACTGAAGCTTTCTTT. Its translation is CSARVIPNTEAFF.

This clone was recorded a few times. The genes are TRBV10-1 and TRBJ2-3, with TRBD2 identical over 10 bases. Germline V gene lookup returns CDR1 WNHNN and CDR2 SYGVQD (reference sequence). V lost 4 bases, J lost 6 bases, and 10 bases stayed unmatched. The CDR3 covers 16 residues. CDR3: CASSAGASGRQDTQYF. CDR3 nucleotide sequence: TGCGCCAGCAGTGCGGGAGCTAGCGGGAGACAGGATACGCAGTATTTT.